Listed below are T cell receptor beta chains from one sample, sequenced in a study of T-cell reconstitution after alpha-beta-depleted transplantation in children. TCRdb ran MiXCR on the PCR reads and lists one entry per CDR3 protein. Here the sample spans approximately 520,000 distinct CDR3 sequences, 30% to 35% being singletons. The sequencing used PBMCs from the stem cell graft donor, collected from the stem cell graft. All receptors derive from a human donor who donated a stem cell graft to a child with aplastic anemia. The conserved cysteine and the conserved F or W are not part of the CDR3 here. D genes are given only for firm matches.

CDR3 protein	V gene	J gene	D gene
ASTIQTGEGNQPQH	TRBV12-3/TRBV12-4	TRBJ1-5	.
ASRPRGSNTGELF	TRBV12-3/TRBV12-4	TRBJ2-2	.
AWNLAIQSSGNTIY	TRBV30	TRBJ1-3	.
ASSFDGRSYGYT	TRBV7-2	TRBJ1-2	.
ASSLDRGLYNEQF	TRBV7-8	TRBJ2-1	TRBD1
ATSEVWSNQPQH	TRBV24-1	TRBJ1-5	.
ASSLARGPGSYNEQF	TRBV5-1	TRBJ2-1	.
ASSQISAGELF	TRBV5-6	TRBJ2-2	.
ASIRTSGSPNEQF	TRBV5-1	TRBJ2-1	TRBD2
AIAGGPTYNEQF	TRBV28	TRBJ2-1	TRBD2
ATHRGTSTDTQY	TRBV5-6	TRBJ2-3	TRBD1
AGSSGPDTQY	TRBV7-2	TRBJ2-3	.
ASSLAGRLAKNIQY	TRBV12-3/TRBV12-4	TRBJ2-4	.
ASSLERVETQY	TRBV7-2	TRBJ2-5	.
SVSPGQRWETQY	TRBV29-1	TRBJ2-5	TRBD1
ASSFRATLDSDEQF	TRBV7-7	TRBJ2-1	.
ASSALAGVRF	TRBV9	TRBJ2-1	TRBD2
AGGGRDTQY	TRBV5-5	TRBJ2-3	.
ATTQNMNTEAF	TRBV2	TRBJ1-1	.
ASSPKGWYRGDSNQPQH	TRBV18	TRBJ1-5	TRBD1
ASSSQPPASSTDTQY	TRBV18	TRBJ2-3	.
ASSRDGTSTDTQY	TRBV9	TRBJ2-3	.
ASSVGGASGHSQF	TRBV9	TRBJ2-1	TRBD2
ASSSTWGMETQY	TRBV7-2	TRBJ2-5	.
SASDRVNQPQH	TRBV20-1	TRBJ1-5	TRBD1
AWSGQSYGYT	TRBV30	TRBJ1-2	.
AISRLAGEDTQY	TRBV10-3	TRBJ2-3	TRBD2
ASSYAQNYEQY	TRBV6-5	TRBJ2-7	.
ASSRQGTYEQY	TRBV6-2/TRBV6-3	TRBJ2-7	.
ASSALAGLKYNEQF	TRBV9	TRBJ2-1	TRBD2
ASSSSAGQVAEQY	TRBV18	TRBJ2-7	.
ASSQDPETGAEKLF	TRBV4-3	TRBJ1-4	TRBD1
ASSRGTVYEQY	TRBV12-3/TRBV12-4	TRBJ2-7	TRBD1
SVVLNTQY	TRBV29-1	TRBJ2-3	.
ASSVRGPNSPLH	TRBV7-2	TRBJ1-6	.
ASSLETGGSGNTIY	TRBV5-1	TRBJ1-3	TRBD1
ASIPEVSGNTIY	TRBV6-1	TRBJ1-3	.
ASSLSGSGEKLF	TRBV12-3/TRBV12-4	TRBJ1-4	.
ASSPQVGGSEAF	TRBV18	TRBJ1-1	.
SVGRAWTDTQY	TRBV29-1	TRBJ2-3	.
SVGPGTLETQY	TRBV29-1	TRBJ2-5	.
ASSGQPNQPQH	TRBV6-1	TRBJ1-5	.
ATSRDQVSADTQY	TRBV15	TRBJ2-3	.
ASSRGGSAWETQY	TRBV4-3	TRBJ2-5	.
ASSLWQSQETQY	TRBV5-1	TRBJ2-5	.
ASSAGLETDTQY	TRBV7-3	TRBJ2-3	TRBD2
ASGLGQGRAGELF	TRBV12-5	TRBJ2-2	TRBD1
ASRLTGLAEAF	TRBV19	TRBJ1-1	TRBD1
ASSPFGGASGINRYGYT	TRBV11-2	TRBJ1-2	.
ASSQAIGGVGEQF	TRBV3-1	TRBJ2-1	.
ASSQGFDRPYNEQF	TRBV4-2	TRBJ2-1	.
ASSQDLAGNTGELF	TRBV4-3	TRBJ2-2	.
ASSLIWTGRATDTQY	TRBV14	TRBJ2-3	.